This T cell receptor beta chain stems from a study of T cells in Graves' hyperthyroidism and ophthalmopathy. General study results and limits: Most expanded thyroid clonotypes above 0.001 also appeared in blood.

Details on this clonotype: The antigen is unknown. The junction departs from the called germline gene at one end, perhaps through a read error.

For ophthalmopathy patients, the Clinical Activity Score was at least 3 and the NOSPECS grade at least 4; duration was under 3 months. This sample holds PBMCs from 10 ml fresh peripheral blood. It was RNA transcripts that yielded the amplified TCR beta CDR3 regions. During a first-round RT-PCR of the TCR CDR3, the HTBI primer set was used. TCRdb called the multiplex PCR reads again in MiXCR, with one record for every CDR3 protein. The table includes hundreds of thousands of distinct CDR3 sequences, around 13% detected once. The CDR3 is made up of 13 amino acids. Germline V lookup: CDR1 PRHDT, CDR2 FYEKMQ (reference sequence).

The sample was blood. The clonotype comes from a woman in her 40s with Graves' ophthalmopathy. The V call is TRBV13, the J call TRBJ2-5, with 7 bases that match TRBD1. The CDR3 nucleotides read TGTGCCAGCAGCCCCAGCGGACACCCGGACAGGCACTTC. Amino acid sequence: CASSPSGHPDRHF.